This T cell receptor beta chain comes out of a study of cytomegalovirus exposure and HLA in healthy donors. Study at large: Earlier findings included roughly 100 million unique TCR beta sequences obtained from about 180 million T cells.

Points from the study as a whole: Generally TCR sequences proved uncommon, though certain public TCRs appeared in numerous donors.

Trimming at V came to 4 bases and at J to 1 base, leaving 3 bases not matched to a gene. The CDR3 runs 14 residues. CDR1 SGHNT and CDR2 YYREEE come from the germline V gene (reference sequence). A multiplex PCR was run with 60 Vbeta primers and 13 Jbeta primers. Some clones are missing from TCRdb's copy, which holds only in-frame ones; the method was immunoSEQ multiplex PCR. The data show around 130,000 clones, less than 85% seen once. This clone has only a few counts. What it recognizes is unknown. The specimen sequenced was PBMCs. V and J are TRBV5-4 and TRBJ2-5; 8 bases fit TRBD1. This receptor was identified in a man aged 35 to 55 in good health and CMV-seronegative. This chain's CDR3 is CASSTGQGQETQYF. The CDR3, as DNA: TGTGCCAGCAGCACCGGACAGGGCCAAGAGACCCAGTACTTC. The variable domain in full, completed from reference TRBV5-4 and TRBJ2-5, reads ETGVTQSPTHLIKTRGQQVTLRCSSQSGHNTVSWYQQALGQGPQFIFQYYREEENGRGNFPPRFSGLQFPNYSSELNVNALELDDSALYLCASSTGQGQETQYFGPGTRLLVL.